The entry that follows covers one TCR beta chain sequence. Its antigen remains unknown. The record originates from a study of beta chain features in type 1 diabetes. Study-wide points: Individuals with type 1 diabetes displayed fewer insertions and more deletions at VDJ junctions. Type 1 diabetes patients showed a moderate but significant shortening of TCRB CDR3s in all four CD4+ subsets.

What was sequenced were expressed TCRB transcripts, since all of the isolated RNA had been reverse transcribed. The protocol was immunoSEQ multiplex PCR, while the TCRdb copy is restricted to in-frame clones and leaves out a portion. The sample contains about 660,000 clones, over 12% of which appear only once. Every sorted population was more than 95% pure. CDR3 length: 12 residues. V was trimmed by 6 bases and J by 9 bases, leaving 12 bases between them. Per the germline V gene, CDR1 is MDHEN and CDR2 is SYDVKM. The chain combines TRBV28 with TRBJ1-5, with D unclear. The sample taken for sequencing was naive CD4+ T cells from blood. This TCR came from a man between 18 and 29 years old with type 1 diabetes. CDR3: CASSFRRRPQHF. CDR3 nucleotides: TGTGCCAGCAGCTTCAGGCGACGGCCCCAGCATTTT.